Listed here are 19 T cell receptor beta chains from one sample, sequenced in a study of blood T cell repertoires in COVID-19. Clones were read by immunoSEQ multiplex PCR, and TCRdb kept only the in-frame ones, dropping some. The sample contains 140,000 to 150,000 clones, less than 90% of which appear only once. The specimen was PBMCs or T cells enriched from blood (not recorded which). The receptors come from a woman in her 50s who had been exposed to COVID-19.

This clone is a singleton in its sample. V gene TRBV27 combines with J gene TRBJ1-1; 7 nucleotides line up with TRBD1. Germline lookup yields CDR1 MNHEY and CDR2 SMNVEV (reference sequence). This CDR3 has 14 amino acids. Germline trimming cut 5 bases from V and 3 bases from J; bases unmatched to any gene: 6. The CDR3 here is CASSVKGADTEAFF. Written as DNA, the CDR3 is TGTGCCAGCAGTGTTAAGGGGGCAGACACTGAAGCTTTCTTT.

This rearrangement joins TRBV18 to TRBJ2-6, with 14 nucleotides matching TRBD2. Germline loops: CDR1 KGHSH, CDR2 LQKENI. The CDR3 is made up of 20 amino acids. The junction had 11 bases not matched to a gene; V was cut back by 3 bases and J by 4 bases. CDR3 residues: CASSPGTSGRIPSGANVLTF. For the CDR3, the DNA is TGTGCCAGCTCACCGGGGACTAGCGGGAGAATCCCATCCGGGGCCAACGTCCTGACTTTC.

The chain combines TRBV19 with TRBJ1-2; TRBD1 agrees at 7 bases. From germline, CDR1 is LNHDA and CDR2 SQIVND (reference sequence). J was trimmed by 1 base and V by 6 bases; bases with no gene match: 5. This CDR3 is 14 amino acids long. CDR3 sequence (DNA): TGTGCCAGTAGCCCGACAGGGCATAACTATGGCTACACCTTC. Translated: CASSPTGHNYGYTF. Combining the CDR3 with reference TRBV19 and TRBJ1-2 gives the whole variable domain DGGITQSPKYLFRKEGQNVTLSCEQNLNHDAMYWYRQDPGQGLRLIYYSQIVNDFQKGDIAEGYSVSREKKESFPLTVTSAQKNPTAFYLCASSPTGHNYGYTFGSGTRLTVV.

This chain joins TRBV5-8 and TRBJ2-5; tentatively, D is TRBD1 (5 bases). V lost 5 bases, J lost 2 bases, and 10 bases lay in between. The germline V gene encodes CDR1 SGHTS and CDR2 YDEGEE. The CDR3 is made up of 13 amino acids. The CDR3 DNA is TGTGCCAGCAGTTATCCAGGGCAAGAGACCCAGTACTTC. The encoded protein is CASSYPGQETQYF.

This sequence joins TRBV29-1 and TRBJ2-3, with TRBD2 matching over 8 bases. Germline CDR1 and CDR2: SQVTM and ANQGSEA. The J segment lost 0 bases and the V segment lost 6 bases, leaving 5 bases of the junction unmatched. This CDR3 spans 14 amino acids. DNA of the CDR3: TGCAGCGTGCTCGGACTAGCCAGCACAGATACGCAGTATTTT. It encodes CSVLGLASTDTQYF.

This clone has just a few counts. This rearrangement joins TRBV29-1 to TRBJ1-1, with TRBD1 as a possible D gene (5 bases). CDR3 length: 13 residues. Germline CDR1 is SQVTM and CDR2 is ANQGSEA. V dropped 7 bases and J dropped 0 bases, with 12 bases sitting between them. DNA for the CDR3: TGCAGCGCCGCGGAGGGGTTGAACACTGAAGCTTTCTTT. Translating it yields CSAAEGLNTEAFF.

The chain combines TRBV15 with TRBJ1-3, with D perhaps matching TRBD1 (6 bases). This CDR3 spans 17 amino acids. V was pared by 2 bases and J by 0 bases, with 14 bases between. CDR1 and CDR2 (germline): LNHNV, YYDKDF (reference sequence). The CDR3: CATSRRDQGPSGNTIYF. CDR3 sequence (DNA): TGTGCCACCAGCAGAAGGGATCAGGGGCCCTCTGGAAACACCATATATTTT.

Written as DNA, the CDR3 is TGTGCCAGCAGTTACTCGGGACAGGGGGCGCAAGGCTACACCTTC. Translating gives CASSYSGQGAQGYTF. The gene calls are TRBV6-5 and TRBJ1-2; 12 nucleotides line up with TRBD1. The CDR3 extends over 15 amino acids. Germline V CDR1 and CDR2: MNHEY, SVGAGI. V trimming: 0 bases; J trimming: 8 bases; junction bases outside the gene matches: 4.

The rearrangement uses TRBV19 and TRBJ2-5; TRBD1 aligns across 7 bases. The CDR3 is made up of 14 amino acids. In germline, CDR1 is LNHDA, CDR2 SQIVND (reference sequence). J lost 9 bases, V lost 4 bases, and 11 bases had no gene match. As DNA, the CDR3 is TGTGCCAGTAGTACCCATTCGGACAGGTCGGCCCAGTACTTC. The encoded protein is CASSTHSDRSAQYF.

The genes are TRBV5-6 and TRBJ2-1; possible D gene TRBD1, 6 bases. Germline V gene sequence: CDR1 SGHDT, CDR2 YYEEEE. Trimming took off 0 bases at V and 7 bases at J, with 17 bases between the two ends. The CDR3 has 16 amino acids. The CDR3 is CASSLGGPLRGNEQFF. The DNA of the CDR3 is TGTGCCAGCAGCTTGGGGGGACCCCTAAGGGGGAATGAGCAGTTCTTC.

The chain is built from TRBV11-1 and TRBJ1-1; D unresolved. V was shortened by 5 bases and J by 5 bases, with 6 bases between the two germline ends. CDR3 length equals 11 residues. Germline assignment: CDR1 SGHAT and CDR2 FQDESV (reference sequence). CDR3 amino acids: CASSPVTEAFF. In DNA form, the CDR3 reads TGTGCCAGCAGCCCCGTTACTGAAGCTTTCTTT.

This rearrangement joins TRBV3-1 (or the pseudogene TRBV3-2) to TRBJ2-1; D is perhaps TRBD2 (6 bases). The CDR3 totals 11 residues. Trimming shortened V by 4 bases and J by 13 bases, and 11 bases separated the two germline ends. Per the germline V gene, CDR1 is LGHDT and CDR2 is YNNKEL (reference sequence). The CDR3 DNA sequence: TGTGCCAGCAGCCTTAGCGGAGCCCAGTTCTTC. This codes for CASSLSGAQFF.

This chain uses TRBV9 with TRBJ1-6; D call uncertain. V dropped 0 bases and J dropped 10 bases, with 11 bases sitting between them. Germline loops: CDR1 SGDLS, CDR2 YYNGEE. The CDR3 extends over 14 amino acids. The CDR3 spells CASSVGGEQSPLHF. DNA for the CDR3: TGTGCCAGCAGCGTAGGGGGAGAGCAATCACCCCTCCACTTT.

The chain joins TRBV7-6 to TRBJ1-1, with a tentative D call TRBD1 (5 bases). There are 17 residues in the CDR3. V lost 1 base to trimming and J lost 1 base, with 16 bases between them. Germline CDR1 SGHVS, CDR2 FNYEAQ. The CDR3 nucleotides are TGTGCCAGCAGCTTAGTTATGTTAAGGACACCGAACACTGAAGCTTTCTTT. Protein product: CASSLVMLRTPNTEAFF.

V is TRBV5-1 and J is TRBJ2-7; 9 positions match TRBD1. V trimming: 5 bases; J trimming: 5 bases; junction bases outside the gene matches: 5. CDR1 is SGHRS, CDR2 YFSETQ, per germline. This CDR3 region has 13 residues. CDR3 sequence (DNA): TGCGCCAGCAGTACGGACAGGGGACACGAGCAGTACTTC. Amino acid sequence: CASSTDRGHEQYF.

The chain combines TRBV7-8 with TRBJ2-4, with a tentative D call TRBD1 (6 bases). The CDR3 covers 15 residues. V was clipped by 2 bases and J by 6 bases, with 14 bases between them. The V gene's germline CDR1 is SGHVS and CDR2 FQNEAQ. CDR3 sequence (DNA): TGTGCCAGCAGCTTAAGGGACATCTCCATAAACATTCAGTACTTC. Translated: CASSLRDISINIQYF.

The chain joins TRBV4-1 to TRBJ2-7; 10 bases fit TRBD1. The CDR3 is made up of 18 amino acids. CDR1 and CDR2 from the germline V gene are MGHRA and YSYEKL. After removal of 4 bases from V and 2 bases from J, the junction contained 14 bases not matched to a gene. The CDR3 coding sequence is TGCGCCAGCAGCCCACAGGCGGGACAGGGGAGGGGCCCCTACGAGCAGTACTTC. It translates to CASSPQAGQGRGPYEQYF.

The J gene is TRBJ2-5, the V gene TRBV6-5; 14 positions match TRBD2. The trim removed 11 bases at V and 7 bases at J, leaving 12 bases unmatched. CDR3 length: 15 amino acids. Looked up from germline, CDR1 is MNHEY and CDR2 is SVGAGI. The CDR3: CAGGTSGGRRGTQYF. Here the CDR3 DNA reads TGTGCCGGGGGGACTAGCGGGGGCCGCCGGGGGACCCAGTACTTC.

The chain joins TRBV7-9 to TRBJ1-3, with D maybe TRBD1 (6 bases). Germline V gene data show CDR1 as SEHNR and CDR2 as FQNEAQ (reference sequence). Trimming cost V 4 bases and J 0 bases, with 13 bases left between them. This CDR3 region has 16 residues. CDR3 loop: CASSSYDRRSGNTIYF. DNA for the CDR3: TGTGCCAGCAGCTCTTACGACAGGCGCTCTGGAAACACCATATATTTT.